The present TCR beta chain was sequenced within a study of T cell changes during pregnancy in multiple sclerosis (dated by TCRdb to about 2019). For the study in its entirety: In women with multiple sclerosis, the researchers looked at how the T cell repertoire shifted as pregnancy progressed.

From a lookup of the germline V gene (reference sequence), CDR1 and CDR2 are LNHDA and SQIVND. The junction carries 11 bases between V and J, which are trimmed by 6 bases and 2 bases respectively. Taken from cysteine to phenylalanine, the CDR3 has 13 residues. Of all the DNA, just the CDR3 is kept, 39 bases in frame from base 1. The protocol used for the library was the immunoSEQ multiplex PCR assay. TCRdb took this table from immuneACCESS and kept in-frame rearrangements with V and J called. Such tables lack part of the clones; where checked against another copy, unresolved V genes explain under half of the gap, and the rest is unexplained. The table for this sample lists 35,000 to 45,000 clones; over 75% of them were counted only once. The ten biggest clones cover approximately 0.44% of the sample. As for this clone: No antigen is known for it. Base qualities were left out, and no much larger clone turns up one base away.

The rearrangement combines TRBV19 with TRBJ2-7; the D segment cannot be called with confidence. This receptor was obtained from a female donor with multiple sclerosis, enrolled in a pregnancy study. Sequenced material: CD4+ T cells from peripheral blood mononuclear cells, taken in the third trimester of pregnancy. The nucleotides read TGTGCCAGTAGCACCCTTGAGGCCTACGAGCAGTACTTC. Translated, this is CASSTLEAYEQYF. Where the CDR3 stops, the reference TRBV19 and TRBJ2-7 genes take over; the full variable domain is DGGITQSPKYLFRKEGQNVTLSCEQNLNHDAMYWYRQDPGQGLRLIYYSQIVNDFQKGDIAEGYSVSREKKESFPLTVTSAQKNPTAFYLCASSTLEAYEQYFGPGTRLTVT.